The 31 T cell receptor beta chains reported below all come from one sample, sequenced in a study of T cell responses to AZD1222 COVID-19 vaccine. Sequencing was performed with immunoSEQ multiplex PCR; in TCRdb, only in-frame clones are kept and a portion is missing. Of approximately 140,000 clones listed, approximately 89% are singletons. The sample here was peripheral blood, taken on day 0 of AZD1222 vaccination. Receptors originate from an adult in good health.

The chain has TRBV9 and TRBJ1-6, with D possibly being TRBD1 (5 bases). Trimming pared 2 bases from V and 10 bases from J, leaving 10 bases between. CDR1 and CDR2 from the germline V gene are SGDLS and YYNGEE. The CDR3 loop spans 13 amino acids. CDR3: CASSVKGDSPLHF. DNA of the CDR3: TGTGCCAGCAGCGTCAAAGGGGACTCACCCCTCCACTTT.

The genes are TRBV7-2 and TRBJ2-7, with 7 bases aligning to TRBD1. Germline loops: CDR1 SGHTA, CDR2 FQGNSA. CDR3 length: 14 amino acids. With 5 bases clipped from V and 4 bases from J, the junction kept 8 bases outside the gene matches. The CDR3 coding sequence is TGTGCCAGCAGCCGCTACAGGGGAGATTACGAGCAGTACTTC. This codes for CASSRYRGDYEQYF. Together with reference TRBV7-2 and TRBJ2-7, the CDR3 gives the full variable domain: GAGVSQSPSNKVTEKGKDVELRCDPISGHTALYWYRQSLGQGLEFLIYFQGNSAPDKSGLPSDRFSAERTGGSVSTLTIQRTQQEDSAVYLCASSRYRGDYEQYFGPGTRLTVT.

V usage is TRBV27 and J usage is TRBJ1-6; the match to TRBD1 covers 9 bases. The ends lost 6 bases at V and 10 bases at J; junction bases unmatched: 7. This CDR3 has 14 amino acids. Germline V gene data show CDR1 as MNHEY and CDR2 as SMNVEV (reference sequence). CDR3 nucleotides: TGTGCCAGCAGCCCACAGGGGGCAGGATCACCCCTCCACTTT. This gives the protein CASSPQGAGSPLHF.

This chain links TRBV18 with TRBJ2-2, with 9 nucleotides matching TRBD1. Germline V gene sequence: CDR1 KGHSH, CDR2 LQKENI. J gave up 2 bases and V 3 bases, and 4 bases lay outside the gene matches. The length of the CDR3 is 16 residues. The CDR3 DNA reads as TGTGCCAGCTCACCCCCGGGACAGGGAAACACCGGGGAGCTGTTTTTT. It codes for CASSPPGQGNTGELFF.

The V call is TRBV14, the J call TRBJ1-3; D remains unclear. The germline V and J ends were trimmed by 1 base and 2 bases, with 12 bases remaining between them. Germline V gene sequence: CDR1 SGHDN, CDR2 FVKESK. This CDR3 has 16 amino acids. CDR3 DNA sequence: TGTGCCAGCAGCCAAGTGTTGGCCAGAACTGGAAACACCATATATTTT. Translation gives CASSQVLARTGNTIYF.

The gene calls are TRBV2 and TRBJ1-2, with D perhaps TRBD1 (5 bases). Germline values: CDR1 SNHLY, CDR2 FYNNEI. This CDR3 is built from 14 residues. V was cut by 8 bases and J by 8 bases, with 21 bases left in between. The CDR3 loop is CASSEVGQGRGYTF. The CDR3 DNA reads TGTGCCAGCTCGGAGGTGGGGCAGGGCCGAGGCTACACCTTC.

V is TRBV7-3 and J is TRBJ1-1; no clear D gene. Germline lookup yields CDR1 SGHTA and CDR2 FQGTGA. V shed 5 bases and J shed 6 bases, with 13 bases lying between them. The CDR3 extends over 13 amino acids. The CDR3 nucleotides read TGTGCCAGCAGCCTCAACCAGGAAGCTGAAGCTTTCTTT. Translation: CASSLNQEAEAFF. The full variable domain, in which reference TRBV7-3 and TRBJ1-1 provide the parts outside the CDR3, is GAGVSQTPSNKVTEKGKYVELRCDPISGHTALYWYRQSLGQGPEFLIYFQGTGAADDSGLPNDRFFAVRPEGSVSTLKIQRTERGDSAVYLCASSLNQEAEAFFGQGTRLTVV.

The chain links TRBV7-2 to TRBJ2-3; D assignment may be TRBD1 or TRBD2 (5 bases each). V was shortened by 3 bases and J by 7 bases, with 23 bases between the two germline ends. The germline CDR1 and CDR2 sequences are SGHTA and FQGNSA. There are 17 residues in the CDR3. This CDR3 reads CASSLNPGQGARNTQYF. The CDR3 DNA reads TGTGCCAGCAGCTTGAATCCTGGGCAGGGAGCAAGGAATACGCAGTATTTT.

The chain recombines TRBV6-6 with TRBJ1-1; TRBD1 is a possible D gene (6 bases). The germline gives CDR1 MNHNY, CDR2 SVGAGI (reference sequence). Trimming shortened V by 7 bases and J by 1 base, and 13 bases separated the two germline ends. The CDR3 extends over 14 amino acids. CDR3 region: CASMRGTRNTEAFF. The CDR3 bases are TGTGCCAGCATGAGGGGGACAAGGAACACTGAAGCTTTCTTT.

The chain joins TRBV11-1 to TRBJ1-2; no reliable D call. Germline V CDR1 and CDR2: SGHAT, FQDESV (reference sequence). This CDR3 contains 13 residues. The ends were cut back, 5 bases at V and 2 bases at J, with 9 bases in the middle. DNA of the CDR3: TGTGCCAGCAGCAGAGAGAGAAACTATGGCTACACCTTC. Encoded protein: CASSRERNYGYTF.

The V and J genes are TRBV5-4 and TRBJ2-5; maybe TRBD2 (7 bases). The germline V gene encodes CDR1 SGHNT and CDR2 YYREEE (reference sequence). Trimming removed 2 bases at V and 7 bases at J, with 21 bases between. The CDR3 spans 16 residues. The CDR3 spells CASSFIVGGVLGTQYF. CDR3 coding DNA: TGTGCCAGCAGCTTTATTGTAGGGGGGGTCTTAGGGACCCAGTACTTC. Full variable domain (missing parts from reference TRBV5-4 and TRBJ2-5): ETGVTQSPTHLIKTRGQQVTLRCSSQSGHNTVSWYQQALGQGPQFIFQYYREEENGRGNFPPRFSGLQFPNYSSELNVNALELDDSALYLCASSFIVGGVLGTQYFGPGTRLLVL.

V usage is TRBV30 and J usage is TRBJ2-7, with 11 bases identical to TRBD2. The CDR3 sequence is 14 residues long. Unmatched junction bases numbered 1, after V lost 0 bases and J lost 3 bases. Germline V gene lookup returns CDR1 GTSNPN and CDR2 SVGIG (reference sequence). For the CDR3, the DNA is TGTGCCTGGAGTGTAACTAGCGGGGGCTACGAGCAGTACTTC. It specifies CAWSVTSGGYEQYF.

The rearrangement joins TRBV6-5 to TRBJ1-5; D is unresolved. V dropped 5 bases and J dropped 0 bases, with 5 bases sitting between them. Germline V gene lookup returns CDR1 MNHEY and CDR2 SVGAGI. This CDR3 spans 13 amino acids. Here the CDR3 DNA reads TGTGCCAGCAGTACCTCTAGCAATCAGCCCCAGCATTTT. It encodes CASSTSSNQPQHF.

The J gene is TRBJ2-3, the V gene TRBV29-1; D gene uncertain. V shed 0 bases and J shed 1 base, with 11 bases lying between them. Germline V gives CDR1 SQVTM, CDR2 ANQGSEA. The CDR3 is made up of 15 amino acids. DNA for the CDR3: TGCAGCGTTGAAGATCAGCTGACTCGCACAGATACGCAGTATTTT. This translates into CSVEDQLTRTDTQYF.

The J gene is TRBJ2-7, the V gene TRBV6-5; 9 nucleotides align to TRBD2. Germline V gene sequence: CDR1 MNHEY, CDR2 SVGAGI. The CDR3 totals 14 residues. With V trimmed by 6 bases and J by 1 base, 4 bases remained unmatched. The CDR3 coding sequence is TGTGCCAGCAGCCGCGGGGGGGAGTCCTACGAGCAGTACTTC. Translating gives CASSRGGESYEQYF.

The rearrangement uses TRBV7-3 and TRBJ1-1; maybe TRBD1 (5 bases). The CDR3 has 14 amino acids. Between the trimmed V and J ends, which lost 6 bases and 0 bases, there was a span of 11 bases. Germline CDR1 is SGHTA and CDR2 is FQGTGA. The CDR3 is CASRGTVMNTEAFF. The CDR3 DNA reads as TGTGCCAGCAGGGGGACGGTTATGAACACTGAAGCTTTCTTT.

V is TRBV27 and J is TRBJ2-1, with 8 positions matching TRBD1. The CDR3 contains 17 residues. The germline V gene encodes CDR1 MNHEY and CDR2 SMNVEV (reference sequence). V shed 6 bases, J shed 5 bases, and the junction held 15 bases outside the gene matches. In DNA form, the CDR3 reads TGTGCCAGCAGCACTAGAATCGGACAGGGATCCCACAATGAGCAGTTCTTC. It specifies CASSTRIGQGSHNEQFF.

V and J are TRBV7-2 and TRBJ2-3; D might be TRBD2 (6 bases). This CDR3 comprises 18 residues. In germline, CDR1 is SGHTA, CDR2 FQGNSA. Trimming removed 5 bases from V and 1 base from J, with 22 bases in between. The CDR3 protein is CASSPGAGSKAGTDTQYF. The DNA for the CDR3 is TGTGCCAGCAGCCCCGGCGCGGGGTCGAAAGCTGGCACAGATACGCAGTATTTT.

The chain links TRBV19 to TRBJ1-1, with D possibly being TRBD1 (5 bases). The CDR3 spans 12 residues. Trimming took 7 bases from V and 11 from J, leaving 17 bases between them. Germline lookup yields CDR1 LNHDA and CDR2 SQIVND (reference sequence). CDR3 region: CASNLGRSSAFF. In DNA form, the CDR3 reads TGTGCCAGTAATTTGGGACGAAGTAGCGCTTTCTTT.

The chain combines TRBV19 with TRBJ1-1; no definite D call. V was trimmed by 7 bases and J by 0 bases, leaving 12 bases between them. The germline V gene encodes CDR1 LNHDA and CDR2 SQIVND (reference sequence). The CDR3 extends over 14 amino acids. This chain's CDR3 is CASIHGRLNTEAFF. The CDR3 DNA reads TGTGCCAGTATACATGGACGGCTGAACACTGAAGCTTTCTTT.

V usage is TRBV28 and J usage is TRBJ1-2; D possibly corresponds to TRBD1 (5 bases). From germline, CDR1 is MDHEN and CDR2 SYDVKM. Trimming removed 3 bases at V and 7 bases at J, with 12 bases between. This CDR3 contains 13 residues. The CDR3 protein is CASSLSGGVGYTF. CDR3 in DNA: TGTGCCAGCAGTTTGTCTGGAGGGGTTGGCTACACCTTC.

The chain combines TRBV19 with TRBJ1-1, with D uncertain. This CDR3 has 13 residues. The V end lost 10 bases, the J end lost 4 bases, and 16 bases lay between the germline ends. The germline gives CDR1 LNHDA, CDR2 SQIVND (reference sequence). CDR3 loop: CATTERFSTEAFF. CDR3 DNA: TGTGCCACTACGGAACGGTTTTCCACTGAAGCTTTCTTT.

The rearrangement joins TRBV19 to TRBJ2-2, with D tentatively TRBD1 or TRBD2 (5 bases each). Trimming removed 8 bases at V and 6 bases at J, with 16 bases between. The CDR3 is 14 amino acids. CDR1 and CDR2 from the germline V gene are LNHDA and SQIVND (reference sequence). CDR3 DNA: TGTGCCAGTGCGACTACTCAGGGTGCCGGGGAGCTGTTTTTT. Amino acids: CASATTQGAGELFF. The full variable domain, its missing parts supplied by reference TRBV19 and TRBJ2-2, is DGGITQSPKYLFRKEGQNVTLSCEQNLNHDAMYWYRQDPGQGLRLIYYSQIVNDFQKGDIAEGYSVSREKKESFPLTVTSAQKNPTAFYLCASATTQGAGELFFGEGSRLTVL.

V gene TRBV4-3 combines with J gene TRBJ2-6, with 9 positions matching TRBD2. Germline values: CDR1 LGHNA, CDR2 YSLEER. J was trimmed by 4 bases and V by 4 bases; bases with no gene match: 8. The CDR3 runs to 17 residues. DNA for the CDR3: TGCGCCAGCAGCCGCGGGAGGGGGGCGCGGGGGGCCAACGTCCTGACTTTC. Translated, it gives CASSRGRGARGANVLTF.

J is TRBJ2-5 and V is TRBV5-1; D not resolved. The CDR3 totals 12 residues. Per germline, CDR1 SGHRS and CDR2 YFSETQ. Trimming left V 5 bases short and J 7 bases short, with 12 bases between. In DNA form, the CDR3 reads TGCGCCAGCAGGAACCCGCGCGGGACCCAGTACTTC. This gives the protein CASRNPRGTQYF.

The chain joins TRBV7-2 to TRBJ2-2; D may be TRBD1 (6 bases). The CDR3 consists of 14 residues. Germline loops: CDR1 SGHTA, CDR2 FQGNSA. The V and J ends lost 1 base and 8 bases respectively, with 11 bases between them. CDR3 coding DNA: TGTGCCAGCAGCTTAGGGGGTGGGACAGGGGAGCTGTTTTTT. It specifies CASSLGGGTGELFF.

The V call is TRBV3-1 (or the pseudogene TRBV3-2), the J call TRBJ1-1, with TRBD1 matching over 8 bases. Trimming removed 3 bases from V and 4 bases from J; junction bases left unmatched: 10. This CDR3 comprises 16 residues. CDR1 LGHDT and CDR2 YNNKEL come from the germline V gene (reference sequence). The CDR3 sequence is CASSHSDRVGGTEAFF. The CDR3 bases are TGTGCCAGCAGCCATTCGGACAGGGTTGGGGGCACTGAAGCTTTCTTT.

The chain carries TRBV5-4 and TRBJ2-1, with D possibly TRBD2 on 5 matching bases. V lost 4 bases, J lost 10 bases, and 12 bases lay in between. CDR1 is SGHNT, CDR2 YYREEE, per germline (reference sequence). The CDR3 sequence is 12 residues long. The DNA of the CDR3 is TGTGCCAGCAGCCCGGACGGGAAAGAGCAGTTCTTC. Its translation: CASSPDGKEQFF.

This clone was seen once. V gene TRBV7-9 combines with J gene TRBJ1-2; 8 bases are a match to TRBD1. Germline V gives CDR1 SEHNR, CDR2 FQNEAQ (reference sequence). J was trimmed by 4 bases and V by 10 bases; bases with no gene match: 8. The length of the CDR3 is 13 residues. The DNA for the CDR3 is TGTGCCACGTCTGGGACAGGAACCTATGGCTACACCTTC. Translation gives CATSGTGTYGYTF.

This clone was detected once. The chain has TRBV5-1 and TRBJ2-1; D remains unclear. The CDR3 is 14 residues long. From germline, CDR1 is SGHRS and CDR2 YFSETQ. Trimming stripped 5 bases from V and 0 bases from J, with 9 bases between. The CDR3 loop reads CASRDGDSYNEQFF. CDR3 nucleotide sequence: TGCGCCAGCAGGGACGGTGACTCCTACAATGAGCAGTTCTTC.

This rearrangement joins TRBV9 to TRBJ1-1; the D is unclear. The CDR3 spans 14 residues. Germline loops: CDR1 SGDLS, CDR2 YYNGEE. The V end was cut by 8 bases, the J end by 1 base, with 15 bases between. CDR3 nucleotides: TGTGCCAGTCACCCCGGGGTCACGAACACTGAAGCTTTCTTT. This encodes CASHPGVTNTEAFF.